This TCR beta chain was profiled in a study of blood T cell repertoires in COVID-19. The method was immunoSEQ multiplex PCR; TCRdb's version includes in-frame clones alone and lacks a portion of them. The sample records about 410,000 clones, 70% to 90% being singletons. This CDR3 has 15 residues. V was clipped by 5 bases and J by 4 bases; unmatched bases: 13. CDR1 and CDR2 from the germline V gene are SQVTM and ANQGSEA. V is TRBV29-1 and J is TRBJ1-1, with TRBD1 matching 7 bases. Sequencing was carried out using peripheral blood. The receptor's source is a woman aged 40 to 50 with COVID-19, enrolled during active disease. The CDR3, as DNA: TGCAGCGTTACAGGGACAGTCACCGGGAGCACTGAAGCTTTCTTT. Its protein is CSVTGTVTGSTEAFF.